The sequence of this T cell receptor beta chain was determined in a study of T cells in women clearing cervical HPV infection. TCRdb's table, derived via immunoSEQ multiplex PCR, lists solely in-frame clones and lacks some. The sample includes about 20,000 clones. On this clone: Its target is unknown. The CDR3 end lies 3 residues beyond the end of the read and is filled in from the germline J gene.

Points from the study as a whole: CIN3+ cases had significantly higher TCR richness than controls; evenness did not differ.

CDR1 is SGHTA and CDR2 is FQGNSA in the germline V gene. V was clipped by 2 bases and J by 3 bases, with 5 bases between them. The CDR3 totals 13 residues. The sample consisted of blood buffy coat. The clonotype originates from a woman between 18 and 75 years old with a cervical HPV16 infection that either progressed to CIN3+ or cleared (not recorded which). This rearrangement joins TRBV7-2 to TRBJ1-5; the D is unclear. CDR3 in amino acids: CASSLMYNQPQHF. The DNA read from the CDR3 is TGTGCCAGCAGCTTAATGTACAATCAGCCC.